Listed below are T cell receptor beta chains from one sample, sequenced in a study of CD8 T cells in ankylosing spondylitis. Each CDR3 protein gets one entry after TCRdb re-called the 5' RACE reads with MiXCR. The repertoire holds about 130,000 distinct CDR3 sequences, with around 7% as singletons. Input material: blood, either unsorted or a sorted T cell fraction (not recorded which). The origin of the receptors is a male donor with ankylosing spondylitis or in good health (not recorded which). The CDR3 runs from the conserved cysteine through the conserved F or W. A D gene is named only where the DNA matches it firmly. Clone size is given for some rows only: seen once, a few or many times, or a class if the clone is expanded.

TRBD2	-	TRBV5-1	TRBJ2-7	TGCGCCAGCAGTAGACTAGCTCTCGACGAGCAGTACTTC	CASSRLALDEQYF
-	many	TRBV15	TRBJ2-1	TGTGCCACCAGCAGAGATCTCGCCAATGAGCAGTTCTTC	CATSRDLANEQFF
TRBD1	many	TRBV12-3/TRBV12-4	TRBJ1-1	TGTGCCAGCAGACCGGGACAGTTGAACACTGAAGCTTTCTTT	CASRPGQLNTEAFF
TRBD2	few	TRBV7-9	TRBJ2-7	TGTGCCAGCAGCCTAGCAGCGGGAGCGTCCTACGAGCAGTACTTC	CASSLAAGASYEQYF
-	many	TRBV29-1	TRBJ2-3	TGCAGCGTTGTCCCGACAGACCGCACAGATACGCAGTATTTT	CSVVPTDRTDTQYF
-	many	TRBV5-1	TRBJ2-7	TGCGCCAGCAGTTCCAGCTCCTACGAGCAGTACTTC	CASSSSSYEQYF
TRBD2	many	TRBV28	TRBJ2-7	TGTGCCAGCGACAGTAGCGGGAGTCCCCACGAGCAGTACTTC	CASDSSGSPHEQYF
-	few	TRBV12-3/TRBV12-4	TRBJ2-7	TGTGCCAGCAGCTCCGGGACGACCGAGCAGTACTTC	CASSSGTTEQYF
TRBD1	many	TRBV29-1	TRBJ2-3	TGCAGCGGATCCGGGACAGGGGGTTCAGATACGCAGTATTTT	CSGSGTGGSDTQYF
-	many	TRBV5-1	TRBJ2-6	TGCGCCAGCAGCACGGCCGGGGAACTAAACGTCCTGACTTTC	CASSTAGELNVLTF
-	many	TRBV5-1	TRBJ2-1	TGCGCCAGCAGCTTGGTATTTGGAGGGGTCGGGCGGACAGTCAATGAGCAGTTCTTC	CASSLVFGGVGRTVNEQFF
TRBD1	-	TRBV4-1	TRBJ2-7	TGCGCCAGCAGCCAATCGGGACAGGGGGGCGAGCAGTACTTC	CASSQSGQGGEQYF
-	many	TRBV27	TRBJ2-1	TGTGCCAGCAGTTTATTTCCTAGCTCCTACAATGAGCAGTTCTTC	CASSLFPSSYNEQFF
TRBD2	few	TRBV6-2/TRBV6-3	TRBJ2-3	TGTGCCAGCAAGAAGCGGACTAGCAGCACAGATACGCAGTATTTT	CASKKRTSSTDTQYF
TRBD2	many	TRBV9	TRBJ2-1	TGTGCCAGCAGCGTTCTAGCGGGGGGGCTCTACAATGAGCAGTTCTTC	CASSVLAGGLYNEQFF
-	many	TRBV5-4	TRBJ2-5	TGTGCCAGCAGCCAGAGTACAGAGACCCAGTACTTC	CASSQSTETQYF
-	many	TRBV6-4	TRBJ2-4	TGTGCCAGCAAGACTGCTAAGTGTTCCAAAAACATTCAGTACTTC	CASKTAKCSKNIQYF
TRBD1	many	TRBV4-1	TRBJ2-7	TGCGCCAGCAGCCAGGGTAACGACAGGGGGTTTACCTACGAGCAGTACTTC	CASSQGNDRGFTYEQYF
-	many	TRBV28	TRBJ2-7	TGTGCCAGCAGTTTCCCCCACGGACAAAAAGCAACCTACGAGCAGTACTTC	CASSFPHGQKATYEQYF
TRBD2	many	TRBV5-1	TRBJ2-5	TGCGCCAGCCTAGCGGGGGGACAAGAGACCCAGTACTTC	CASLAGGQETQYF
-	many	TRBV6-2/TRBV6-3	TRBJ1-5	TGTGCCAGCAGTTACTCGAATAGCAATCAGCCCCAGCATTTT	CASSYSNSNQPQHF
-	many	TRBV11-1	TRBJ2-1	TGTGCCAGCAGACCCCCGGGACCCCTCAATGAGCAGTTCTTC	CASRPPGPLNEQFF
-	many	TRBV29-1	TRBJ2-1	TGCAGCGTTGTAGGGGGCAATGAGCAGTTCTTC	CSVVGGNEQFF
TRBD1	-	TRBV20-1	TRBJ2-3	TGCTGTGCTAGCCGCCGAATGGACAGGGGGCCGACAGATACGCAGTATTTT	CCASRRMDRGPTDTQYF
-	few	TRBV3-1	TRBJ2-2	TGTGCCAGCAGCCCGGTCAGGGATACCAACACCGGGGAGCTGTTTTTT	CASSPVRDTNTGELFF
TRBD2	many	TRBV3-1	TRBJ2-3	TGTGCCAGCACCCGTTCGGGAGGCGGGGATACGCAGTATTTT	CASTRSGGGDTQYF
-	many	TRBV5-5	TRBJ2-1	TGTGCCAGCAGCTTTTTCAGAAAAAATGAGCAGTTCTTC	CASSFFRKNEQFF
TRBD2	many	TRBV2	TRBJ2-1	TGTGCCAGCAGTGGAGCGGGAGGGCCGGCCTACAATGAGCAGTTCTTC	CASSGAGGPAYNEQFF
TRBD1	many	TRBV9	TRBJ1-1	TGTGCCAGCAGCACTCGGACAGGGCGGAGTACTGAAGCTTTCTTT	CASSTRTGRSTEAFF
-	few	TRBV2	TRBJ1-5	TGTGCCAGCAGTGATTGGGGATTTAGCAATCAGCCCCAGCATTTT	CASSDWGFSNQPQHF
-	once	TRBV4-3	TRBJ2-1	TGCGCCAGCAGCCACCATCGACAGTATGAGCAGTTCTTC	CASSHHRQYEQFF
-	-	TRBV27	TRBJ1-1	TGTGCCAGCACCGAAAGGGGACCGAACACTGAAGCTTTCTTT	CASTERGPNTEAFF
-	few	TRBV12-3/TRBV12-4	TRBJ1-6	TGTGCCAGCAGCGCAAGCTCCTATAATTCACCCCTCCACTTT	CASSASSYNSPLHF
TRBD2	many	TRBV5-1	TRBJ2-7	TGCGCCAGCAGCTTGCAGCGGGAGGGACACGAGCAGTACTTC	CASSLQREGHEQYF
-	many	TRBV7-2	TRBJ2-7	TGTGCCAGCAGCTTAAGGGAGGCTAGATGGTACGAGCAGTACTTC	CASSLREARWYEQYF
-	many	TRBV5-1	TRBJ2-7	TGCGCCAGCAGCTTGGGGGGGAATCGTGCCCTGGTTGGCGAGCAGTACTTC	CASSLGGNRALVGEQYF
-	many	TRBV5-1	TRBJ2-3	TGCGCCAGCAGCCGCACTAGTACCGCAGATACGCAGTATTTT	CASSRTSTADTQYF
-	many	TRBV3-1	TRBJ2-7	TGTGCCAGCAGCTTACGACAGGGAGGAGTCTACGAGCAGTACTTC	CASSLRQGGVYEQYF